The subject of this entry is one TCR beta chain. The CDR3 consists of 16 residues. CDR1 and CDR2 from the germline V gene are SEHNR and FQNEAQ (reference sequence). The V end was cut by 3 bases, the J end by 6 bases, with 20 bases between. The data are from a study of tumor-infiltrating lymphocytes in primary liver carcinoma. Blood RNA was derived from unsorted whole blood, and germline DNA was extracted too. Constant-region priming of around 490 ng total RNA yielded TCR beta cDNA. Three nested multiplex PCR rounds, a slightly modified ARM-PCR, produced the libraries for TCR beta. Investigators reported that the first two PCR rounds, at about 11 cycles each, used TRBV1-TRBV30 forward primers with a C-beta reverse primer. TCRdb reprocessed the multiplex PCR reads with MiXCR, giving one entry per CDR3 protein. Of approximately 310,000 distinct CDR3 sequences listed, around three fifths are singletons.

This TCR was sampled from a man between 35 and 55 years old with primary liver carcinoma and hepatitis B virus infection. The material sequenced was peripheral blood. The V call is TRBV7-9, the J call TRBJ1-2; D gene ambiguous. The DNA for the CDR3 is TGTGCCAGCAGCTTCGAAGACCGCAACCCTAGGGATGGCTACACCTTC. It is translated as CASSFEDRNPRDGYTF.